These 9 T cell receptor beta chains came from one sample sequenced in a study of blood T cell repertoires in COVID-19. The repertoire was sequenced with immunoSEQ multiplex PCR; TCRdb's copy has only in-frame clones and lacks some. This sample has 65,000 to 75,000 clones; 85% to 90% occur once, and the top ten carry about 5%. The sample consisted of peripheral blood. The origin of the receptors is a woman in her 50s with active COVID-19.

The V call is TRBV4-2, the J call TRBJ2-3, with 11 nucleotides matching TRBD2. There are 17 residues in the CDR3. The ends lost 0 bases at V and 4 bases at J; junction bases unmatched: 6. Germline V CDR1 and CDR2: LGHNA, YNFKEQ. The CDR3 DNA sequence: TGTGCCAGCAGCCAAGATTTAGCGGGAGGGCCGGCAGATACGCAGTATTTT. As protein: CASSQDLAGGPADTQYF.

The V and J genes are TRBV10-3 and TRBJ2-5; no reliable D call. Germline lookup yields CDR1 ENHRY and CDR2 SYGVKD. V was trimmed by 0 bases and J by 2 bases, leaving 13 bases between them. This CDR3 region has 16 residues. This CDR3 reads CAISESISGGQETQYF. CDR3 bases: TGTGCCATCAGTGAGTCGATTAGTGGCGGTCAAGAGACCCAGTACTTC.

The chain joins TRBV6-5 to TRBJ2-1, with 13 positions matching TRBD2. The CDR3 has 15 amino acids. Trimming took 7 bases from V and 4 from J; bases not matched to a gene: 4. Germline assignment: CDR1 MNHEY and CDR2 SVGAGI. The CDR3 nucleotides are TGTGCCAGCACTCCGGGACTAGCGGGATACAATGAGCAGTTCTTC. It codes for CASTPGLAGYNEQFF.

V gene TRBV5-1 combines with J gene TRBJ1-5; 12 nucleotides line up with TRBD1. Germline V CDR1 and CDR2: SGHRS, YFSETQ. Trimming removed 3 bases from V and 4 bases from J; junction bases left unmatched: 8. CDR3 length equals 17 residues. CDR3 sequence: CASSSGTGGGGNQPQHF. As DNA, the CDR3 is TGCGCCAGCAGCTCCGGGACAGGGGGCGGCGGGAATCAGCCCCAGCATTTT. Looking up the rest from reference TRBV5-1 and TRBJ1-5 gives the full variable domain: KAGVTQTPRYLIKTRGQQVTLSCSPISGHRSVSWYQQTPGQGLQFLFEYFSETQRNKGNFPGRFSGRQFSNSRSEMNVSTLELGDSALYLCASSSGTGGGGNQPQHFGDGTRLSIL.

This clone turned up a few times. The CDR3 bases are TGTGCCTCCACGGGACTAGCGGGAGCAGATACGCAGTATTTT. It translates to CASTGLAGADTQYF. The chain uses TRBV30 and TRBJ2-3; TRBD2 agrees at 14 bases. CDR3 size: 14 residues. The V and J ends lost 7 bases and 4 bases, in that order; junction bases with no gene match: 4. CDR1 is GTSNPN and CDR2 is SVGIG in the germline V gene (reference sequence).

The chain links TRBV14 to TRBJ2-1, with TRBD2 matching over 10 bases. V trimming: 0 bases; J trimming: 6 bases; junction bases outside the gene matches: 11. Germline V gives CDR1 SGHDN, CDR2 FVKESK. This CDR3 has 18 residues. Written as DNA, the CDR3 is TGTGCCAGCAGCCAAGATAATCTAGCGGGAGAATTTCGCAATGAGCAGTTCTTC. Its translation is CASSQDNLAGEFRNEQFF.

This chain connects TRBV19 to TRBJ2-1, with 11 positions matching TRBD2. J lost 0 bases, V lost 5 bases, and 6 bases had no gene match. Germline V gene lookup returns CDR1 LNHDA and CDR2 SQIVND (reference sequence). The CDR3 totals 17 residues. CDR3 in amino acids: CASSLASGRSSYNEQFF. As DNA, the CDR3 is TGTGCCAGTAGTTTGGCTAGCGGGAGGAGCTCCTACAATGAGCAGTTCTTC.

This chain links TRBV2 with TRBJ2-1, with D maybe TRBD2 (5 bases). The CDR3 has 14 residues. CDR1 SNHLY and CDR2 FYNNEI come from the germline V gene. Between the trimmed V and J ends, which lost 0 bases and 8 bases, there was a span of 11 bases. CDR3 protein: CASSEAGQEDEQFF. The CDR3 DNA sequence: TGTGCCAGCAGTGAAGCAGGGCAGGAGGATGAGCAGTTCTTC.

V gene TRBV9 combines with J gene TRBJ2-7; 7 bases fit TRBD2. This CDR3 contains 14 residues. From germline, CDR1 is SGDLS and CDR2 YYNGEE. V was pared by 1 base and J by 2 bases, with 3 bases of the junction left unmatched. The CDR3 protein is CASSVSGDPYEQYF. The DNA for the CDR3 is TGTGCCAGCAGCGTAAGCGGGGACCCCTACGAGCAGTACTTC.